The 5 T cell receptor beta chains presented below share a single source sample, sequenced in a study of T cells in localized non-small cell lung cancer (dated by TCRdb to 2020 to 2021). Libraries came from the immunoSEQ multiplex PCR assay. TCRdb took this table from immuneACCESS and kept in-frame rearrangements with V and J called. Such tables lack part of the clones; where checked against another copy, unresolved V genes explain under half of the gap, and the rest is unexplained. This sample is represented by roughly 84,000 clones; 88% of them were singletons. Around 20% of the sample goes to the ten largest clones. The sequenced sample was peripheral blood, obtained before any cancer treatment. These receptors were obtained from a woman aged 35-75 years with stage I squamous cell lung carcinoma.

The gene calls are TRBV11-2 and TRBJ1-6; 9 bases fit TRBD1. With V trimmed by 10 bases and J by 3 bases, 4 bases remained unmatched. CDR1 and CDR2 from the germline V gene are SGHAT and FQNNGV. This CDR3 region has 14 residues. CDR3 region: CATRQGDYNSPLHF. The CDR3 coding sequence is TGTGCCACCCGACAGGGGGACTATAATTCACCCCTCCACTTT. Together with reference TRBV11-2 and TRBJ1-6, the CDR3 gives the full variable domain: EAGVAQSPRYKIIEKRQSVAFWCNPISGHATLYWYQQILGQGPKLLIQFQNNGVVDDSQLPKDRFSAERLKGVDSTLKIQPAKLEDSAVYLCATRQGDYNSPLHFGNGTRLTVT.

The gene calls are TRBV6-4 and TRBJ1-1, with D unclear. CDR3 length: 10 amino acids. V was pared by 8 bases and J by 7 bases, with 8 bases between. Germline V gene sequence: CDR1 MRHNA, CDR2 SNTAGT. CDR3 sequence: CASFHYEAFF. CDR3 nucleotide sequence: TGTGCCAGCTTCCACTATGAAGCTTTCTTT.

The rearrangement joins TRBV19 to TRBJ2-3; no definite D call. Germline CDR1 reads LNHDA; CDR2 reads SQIVND (reference sequence). The V end was cut by 4 bases, the J end by 0 bases, with 11 bases between. CDR3 length: 15 amino acids. The CDR3 spells CASSRRHTSTDTQYF. The CDR3 nucleotides read TGTGCCAGTAGTAGAAGACATACTAGCACAGATACGCAGTATTTT.

Regarding this clone: One end of the junction fails to match germline, which may point to a read error. The CDR3 nucleotides read TGTGCCAGCAGCGTAGAAGGGAATAGCGATCAGCCCCAGCATTTT. It yields the protein CASSVEGNSDQPQHF. This chain joins TRBV9 and TRBJ1-5; D is undetermined. The CDR3 is 15 residues long. CDR1 is SGDLS, CDR2 YYNGEE, per germline.

The chain links TRBV18 to TRBJ1-2; tentatively, D is TRBD1 (6 bases). The CDR3 runs 15 residues. V lost 2 bases to trimming and J lost 2 bases, with 12 bases between them. Germline CDR1 and CDR2: KGHSH and LQKENI. The CDR3 DNA is TGTGCCAGCTCACCAAATGGGGGGCAGAACTATGGCTACACCTTC. Its translation is CASSPNGGQNYGYTF. Full variable domain (rest looked up from reference TRBV18 and TRBJ1-2): NAGVMQNPRHLVRRRGQEARLRCSPMKGHSHVYWYRQLPEEGLKFMVYLQKENIIDESGMPKERFSAEFPKEGPSILRIQQVVRGDSAAYFCASSPNGGQNYGYTFGSGTRLTVV.